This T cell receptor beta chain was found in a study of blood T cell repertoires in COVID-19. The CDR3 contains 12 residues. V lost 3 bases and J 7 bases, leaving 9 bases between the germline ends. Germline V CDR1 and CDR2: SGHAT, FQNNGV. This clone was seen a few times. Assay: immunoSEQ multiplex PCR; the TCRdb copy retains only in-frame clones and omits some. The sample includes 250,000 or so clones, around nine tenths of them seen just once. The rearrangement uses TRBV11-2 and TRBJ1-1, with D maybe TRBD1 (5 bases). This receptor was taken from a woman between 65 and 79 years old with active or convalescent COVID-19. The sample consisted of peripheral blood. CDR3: CASSFLRDEAFF. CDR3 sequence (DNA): TGTGCCAGCAGCTTTCTCAGGGATGAAGCTTTCTTT.